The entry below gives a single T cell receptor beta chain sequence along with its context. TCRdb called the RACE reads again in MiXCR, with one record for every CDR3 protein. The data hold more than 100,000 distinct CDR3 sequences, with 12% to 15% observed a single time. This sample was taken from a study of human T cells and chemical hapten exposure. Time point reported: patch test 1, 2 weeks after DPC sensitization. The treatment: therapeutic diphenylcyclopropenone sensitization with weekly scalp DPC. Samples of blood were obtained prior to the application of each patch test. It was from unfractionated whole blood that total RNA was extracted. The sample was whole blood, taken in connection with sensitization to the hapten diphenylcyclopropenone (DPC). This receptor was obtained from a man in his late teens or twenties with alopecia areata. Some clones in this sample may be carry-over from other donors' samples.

The CDR3 sequence: CASSIGDSGDGYTF. The CDR3 nucleotides are TGTGCCAGTAGTATAGGGGACAGTGGGGATGGCTACACCTTC. The genes are TRBV19 and TRBJ1-2; TRBD1 matches at 7 bases. The germline V gene encodes CDR1 LNHDA and CDR2 SQIVND (reference sequence). The CDR3 extends over 14 amino acids. After removal of 1 base from V and 6 bases from J, the junction contained 5 bases not matched to a gene.